The source of this T cell receptor (beta chain) is a study of cytomegalovirus exposure and HLA in healthy donors. The study, taken as a whole, reports: Testing in vitro showed a few CMV-associated chains specific for CMV antigens. There were several of the most significant clusters that appeared linked to common viral pathogens in a later analysis.

A word on this clone: Its antigen remains unknown.

PCR employed 60 Vbeta and 13 Jbeta primers. The table came from immunoSEQ multiplex PCR; TCRdb's copy has only in-frame clones and leaves some out. The sample contains tens of thousands of clones, approximately 82% of which appear only once. V lost 2 bases and J lost 12; bases outside the gene matches: 9. Germline CDR1 is GTSNPN and CDR2 is SVGIG (reference sequence). This CDR3 comprises 13 residues. Sequenced material: PBMCs. The clonotype comes from a middle-aged man in good health and CMV-seronegative. The chain uses TRBV30 and TRBJ2-1, with 8 bases aligning to TRBD2. CDR3 coding DNA: TGTGCCTGGAGTTTTCGGGGGGGGGCCGGGCAGTTCTTC. This sequence encodes CAWSFRGGAGQFF. Using reference TRBV30 and TRBJ2-1 for the parts outside the CDR3, the full variable domain is SQTIHQWPATLVQPVGSPLSLECTVEGTSNPNLYWYRQAAGRGLQLLFYSVGIGQISSEVPQNLSASRPQDRQFILSSKKLLLSDSGFYLCAWSFRGGAGQFFGPGTRLTVL.